The 31 T cell receptor beta chains in this list originate from one sample, sequenced in a study of shared clonotypes between healthy human individuals. Measured with immunoSEQ multiplex PCR; TCRdb has only the in-frame clones, and not every one. In the table there are approximately 350,000 clones, about 96% of which are singletons. Material for sequencing was memory CD8+ T cells sorted from blood. Regarding subset: CD45RO+ cells pooled with CCR7-negative TemRA cells. The receptor set was obtained from a man aged 25-40 years in good health.

This chain uses TRBV18 with TRBJ1-1, with D perhaps TRBD1 (6 bases). Germline values: CDR1 KGHSH, CDR2 LQKENI. The CDR3 contains 12 residues. V lost 4 bases and J 3 bases, leaving 6 bases between the germline ends. In DNA, the CDR3 is TGTGCCAGCTCACAGGGGGACACTGAAGCTTTCTTT. This codes for CASSQGDTEAFF.

J is TRBJ2-2 and V is TRBV30, with D possibly matching TRBD2 (6 bases). V shed 4 bases and J shed 6 bases, with 9 bases lying between them. This CDR3 comprises 12 residues. The V gene's germline CDR1 is GTSNPN and CDR2 SVGIG (reference sequence). DNA for the CDR3: TGTGCCTGGAAACGGGAGTCCGGGGAGCTGTTTTTT. This codes for CAWKRESGELFF.

The chain carries TRBV6-5 and TRBJ2-2; D perhaps matches TRBD1 (5 bases). Germline assignment: CDR1 MNHEY and CDR2 SVGAGI. Trimming pared 6 bases from V and 0 bases from J, leaving 5 bases between. The CDR3 length is 13 residues. Written as DNA, the CDR3 is TGTGCCAGCAGGACAGCGAACACCGGGGAGCTGTTTTTT. It specifies CASRTANTGELFF.

The genes are TRBV30 and TRBJ2-3; 8 nucleotides line up with TRBD2. Germline-derived CDR1 and CDR2 are GTSNPN and SVGIG (reference sequence). The CDR3 consists of 15 residues. J was trimmed by 6 bases and V by 5 bases; bases with no gene match: 13. CDR3 nucleotides: TGTGCCTGGCGTTCCTCCAGCGGGAGCAGGGATACGCAGTATTTT. This sequence encodes CAWRSSSGSRDTQYF.

The V call is TRBV4-1, the J call TRBJ1-5; the D gene is possibly TRBD1 (6 bases). The CDR3 loop spans 16 amino acids. Germline V gene lookup returns CDR1 MGHRA and CDR2 YSYEKL. V lost 0 bases and J 3 bases, leaving 12 bases between the germline ends. Here the CDR3 DNA reads TGCGCCAGCAGCCAAGATAGCAGACAGGCCAATCAGCCCCAGCATTTT. Its protein is CASSQDSRQANQPQHF.

The rearrangement joins TRBV27 to TRBJ2-1; D is undetermined. CDR3 length: 13 amino acids. Germline CDR1 and CDR2: MNHEY and SMNVEV (reference sequence). The V gene lost 6 bases and the J gene lost 4 bases, with 10 bases spanning the gap. The CDR3 protein is CASRVGKYNEQFF. CDR3 sequence (DNA): TGTGCCAGCAGGGTTGGGAAATACAATGAGCAGTTCTTC.

The chain has TRBV7-2 and TRBJ2-7; 9 nucleotides line up with TRBD2. The ends lost 3 bases at V and 2 bases at J; junction bases unmatched: 5. The CDR3 is 15 amino acids. CDR1 and CDR2 from the germline V gene are SGHTA and FQGNSA. The CDR3 loop is CASSFTSGRTYEQYF. For the CDR3, the DNA is TGTGCCAGCAGCTTTACTAGCGGGCGAACCTACGAGCAGTACTTC.

This chain connects TRBV27 to TRBJ2-1, with D maybe TRBD1 (5 bases). The germline gives CDR1 MNHEY, CDR2 SMNVEV (reference sequence). The ends were cut back, 9 bases at V and 4 bases at J, with 19 bases in the middle. There are 15 residues in the CDR3. This CDR3 is CASPKTFGAYNEQFF. The CDR3 nucleotides read TGTGCCAGTCCGAAGACATTTGGGGCTTACAATGAGCAGTTCTTC.

This chain connects TRBV30 to TRBJ2-7; D might be TRBD1 (6 bases). Trimming removed 7 bases from V and 2 bases from J, with 9 bases in between. Germline V gene lookup returns CDR1 GTSNPN and CDR2 SVGIG (reference sequence). The length of the CDR3 is 11 residues. Written as DNA, the CDR3 is TGTGCCTACGGACAGACCTACGAGCAGTACTTC. Translating it yields CAYGQTYEQYF.

The chain uses TRBV6-4 and TRBJ1-5; D is unclear. The ends were cut back, 6 bases at V and 4 bases at J, with 10 bases in the middle. From germline, CDR1 is MRHNA and CDR2 SNTAGT. This CDR3 comprises 13 residues. CDR3 sequence reads: CASRTRWNQPQHF. CDR3 nucleotides: TGTGCCAGCAGGACGCGCTGGAATCAGCCCCAGCATTTT.

Points on this clone: Other nucleotide sequences from this sample produce the same CDR3. V and J are TRBV2 and TRBJ2-7; unclear D gene. The CDR3 is 11 amino acids. Trimming cost V 4 bases and J 2 bases, with 3 bases left between them. From germline, CDR1 is SNHLY and CDR2 FYNNEI. The DNA for the CDR3 is TGTGCCAGCAGTGTGGCCTACGAGCAGTACTTC. Its protein is CASSVAYEQYF.

The J gene is TRBJ1-4, the V gene TRBV6-1; D may be TRBD1 (6 bases). V lost 6 bases and J lost 6, with 17 bases in between. The CDR3 is 15 amino acids. Per germline, CDR1 MNHNS and CDR2 SASEGT. In nucleotides, the CDR3 is TGTGCCAGCAGCGAGGCCGGGACAATCTATGAAAAACTGTTTTTT. It specifies CASSEAGTIYEKLFF.

This chain links TRBV5-6 with TRBJ2-7, with D possibly TRBD2 on 5 matching bases. Germline CDR1 SGHDT, CDR2 YYEEEE. The CDR3 loop spans 14 amino acids. Trimming removed 0 bases from V and 3 bases from J, with 10 bases in between. In nucleotides, the CDR3 is TGTGCCAGCAGCTTGGTGGAGGTAGGCTACGAGCAGTACTTC. It specifies CASSLVEVGYEQYF.

The V call is TRBV6-5, the J call TRBJ2-3, with a weak D call TRBD2 (6 bases). CDR3 length equals 15 residues. V dropped 5 bases and J dropped 4 bases, with 16 bases sitting between them. Germline CDR1 is MNHEY and CDR2 is SVGAGI. The CDR3 sequence: CASSGLDTGADTQYF. In nucleotides, the CDR3 is TGTGCCAGCAGTGGACTCGACACGGGGGCAGATACGCAGTATTTT.

V usage is TRBV6-6 and J usage is TRBJ1-3; TRBD1 might be the D (6 bases). This CDR3 is built from 15 residues. V was shortened by 3 bases and J by 0 bases, with 9 bases between the two germline ends. CDR1 is MNHNY, CDR2 SVGAGI, per germline (reference sequence). The CDR3 sequence is CASSYRTVSGNTIYF. For the CDR3, the DNA is TGTGCCAGCAGTTATCGGACAGTCTCTGGAAACACCATATATTTT.

V and J are TRBV6-6 and TRBJ2-7, with 9 bases that match TRBD1. The V gene end was trimmed by 6 bases and the J gene end by 3 bases; junction bases not matched to a gene: 0. The CDR3 consists of 12 residues. Germline assignment: CDR1 MNHNY and CDR2 SVGAGI (reference sequence). The CDR3 nucleotides are TGTGCCAGCAGGACAGGGGGCTACGAGCAGTACTTC. It encodes CASRTGGYEQYF.

The rearrangement joins TRBV10-3 to TRBJ2-2; D not resolved. The CDR3 extends over 13 amino acids. In germline, CDR1 is ENHRY, CDR2 SYGVKD. Deletions cut 9 bases from V and 2 bases from J, with 10 bases between. DNA of the CDR3: TGTGCCATGCGCCCTTTAAACACCGGGGAGCTGTTTTTT. Its translation is CAMRPLNTGELFF.

The chain recombines TRBV5-1 with TRBJ1-2; D not certain. This CDR3 is built from 13 residues. Trimming cost V 0 bases and J 8 bases, with 11 bases left between them. CDR1 is SGHRS and CDR2 is YFSETQ in the germline V gene. The CDR3 loop is CASSLATTTGYTF. In DNA, the CDR3 is TGCGCCAGCAGCTTGGCTACAACCACCGGCTACACCTTC.

The gene calls are TRBV5-6 and TRBJ2-3; D gene unclear. The CDR3 totals 15 residues. The germline gives CDR1 SGHDT, CDR2 YYEEEE. V lost 2 bases and J lost 3, with 13 bases in between. CDR3 nucleotides: TGTGCCAGCAGCTTACCGAGCAGGTTAACAGATACGCAGTATTTT. Translating gives CASSLPSRLTDTQYF.

The chain carries TRBV28 and TRBJ2-3; 8 nucleotides align to TRBD1. Germline CDR1 and CDR2: MDHEN and SYDVKM. V lost 6 bases, J lost 5 bases, and 4 bases stayed unmatched. CDR3 size: 13 residues. The CDR3 region has the DNA TGTGCCAGCAGGAGACAGGGGAGAGATACGCAGTATTTT. Translated: CASRRQGRDTQYF.

V is TRBV28 and J is TRBJ2-1; 8 bases are shared with TRBD2. The CDR3 consists of 15 residues. In germline, CDR1 is MDHEN, CDR2 SYDVKM. Trimming cost V 7 bases and J 9 bases; bases outside gene matches: 14. Here the CDR3 DNA reads TGTGCCAGCATCGGCGGGAGGATTTTGTCCGTTGAGCAGTTCTTC. Its protein product is CASIGGRILSVEQFF.

The gene calls are TRBV5-1 and TRBJ2-1; TRBD1 agrees at 10 bases. This CDR3 is 15 amino acids long. Germline V gene lookup returns CDR1 SGHRS and CDR2 YFSETQ. V lost 4 bases, J lost 2 bases, and 3 bases stayed unmatched. The CDR3 reads CASSTGTGAYNEQFF. The CDR3 nucleotides are TGCGCCAGCAGCACCGGGACAGGGGCCTACAATGAGCAGTTCTTC. The full variable domain, in which reference TRBV5-1 and TRBJ2-1 provide the parts outside the CDR3, is KAGVTQTPRYLIKTRGQQVTLSCSPISGHRSVSWYQQTPGQGLQFLFEYFSETQRNKGNFPGRFSGRQFSNSRSEMNVSTLELGDSALYLCASSTGTGAYNEQFFGPGTRLTVL.

The count of this clone is one. The chain is built from TRBV7-2 and TRBJ2-3, with D possibly called TRBD1 or TRBD2 (5 bases each). This CDR3 comprises 14 residues. Trimming cost V 5 bases and J 2 bases, with 11 bases left between them. From germline, CDR1 is SGHTA and CDR2 FQGNSA. CDR3 coding DNA: TGTGCCAGCAGCCGCCGGGACCCCACAGATACGCAGTATTTT. Encoded protein: CASSRRDPTDTQYF.

This chain uses TRBV7-2 with TRBJ1-2, with TRBD1 matching 7 bases. Germline V gives CDR1 SGHTA, CDR2 FQGNSA. V was pared by 5 bases and J by 4 bases, with 4 bases of the junction left unmatched. The length of the CDR3 is 13 residues. In DNA form, the CDR3 reads TGTGCCAGCAGCCTACAGGGGAGCTATGGCTACACCTTC. Protein: CASSLQGSYGYTF. Looking up the rest from reference TRBV7-2 and TRBJ1-2 gives the full variable domain: GAGVSQSPSNKVTEKGKDVELRCDPISGHTALYWYRQSLGQGLEFLIYFQGNSAPDKSGLPSDRFSAERTGGSVSTLTIQRTQQEDSAVYLCASSLQGSYGYTFGSGTRLTVV.

This clone was counted once. This sequence joins TRBV7-2 and TRBJ2-7, with D perhaps matching TRBD2 (6 bases). The V gene lost 3 bases and the J gene lost 6 bases, with 9 bases spanning the gap. CDR1 is SGHTA, CDR2 FQGNSA, per germline. This CDR3 comprises 12 residues. CDR3 region: CASSFLRGEQYF. The CDR3 nucleotides are TGTGCCAGCAGCTTTCTGCGGGGCGAGCAGTACTTC.

The CDR3 DNA is TGTGCCAGCTCACCACCCGGAGATTTTTCCTACAATGAGCAGTTCTTC. Translation: CASSPPGDFSYNEQFF. The rearrangement joins TRBV18 to TRBJ2-1; D not certain. Trimming pared 0 bases from V and 1 base from J, leaving 10 bases between. Per germline, CDR1 KGHSH and CDR2 LQKENI. The CDR3 loop spans 16 amino acids.

The rearrangement links TRBV5-6 to TRBJ1-1; D is undetermined. The CDR3 is 15 amino acids. The germline V gene encodes CDR1 SGHDT and CDR2 YYEEEE. V lost 4 bases and J 1 base, leaving 14 bases between the germline ends. CDR3 sequence (DNA): TGTGCCAGCAGCATAGCGGGGTCATGGAACACTGAAGCTTTCTTT. Residues: CASSIAGSWNTEAFF.

This CDR3 is CASRAGGADTQYF. CDR3 nucleotides: TGTGCCAGTAGAGCGGGAGGCGCAGATACGCAGTATTTT. This chain connects TRBV19 to TRBJ2-3; TRBD2 agrees at 9 bases. The CDR3 runs 13 residues. The V gene end was trimmed by 6 bases and the J gene end by 4 bases; junction bases not matched to a gene: 2. Germline V gene lookup returns CDR1 LNHDA and CDR2 SQIVND (reference sequence).

The chain joins TRBV12-5 to TRBJ2-5, with a possible D match to TRBD1 (5 bases). The V gene lost 2 bases and the J gene lost 4 bases, with 11 bases spanning the gap. The length of the CDR3 is 14 residues. Germline lookup yields CDR1 LGHNT and CDR2 FRNRAP. This chain's CDR3 is CASGLQGSGETQYF. In DNA, the CDR3 is TGTGCTAGTGGTTTGCAGGGATCGGGAGAGACCCAGTACTTC.

The chain joins TRBV4-1 to TRBJ2-7; D might be TRBD2 (5 bases). The germline V and J ends were trimmed by 3 bases and 3 bases, with 9 bases remaining between them. Germline V gene lookup returns CDR1 MGHRA and CDR2 YSYEKL. The CDR3 extends over 13 amino acids. CDR3 protein: CASSHAGDYEQYF. As DNA, the CDR3 is TGCGCCAGCAGCCACGCCGGGGACTACGAGCAGTACTTC.

The V gene is TRBV10-1, the J gene TRBJ1-5, with D possibly being TRBD1 (5 bases). CDR3 length equals 14 residues. Germline V gene data show CDR1 as WNHNN and CDR2 as SYGVQD (reference sequence). Deletions cut 11 bases from V and 6 bases from J, with 20 bases between. Written as DNA, the CDR3 is TGCGCCGTAGTTGAATTGGGGCGTAGTCAGCCCCAGCATTTT. It is translated as CAVVELGRSQPQHF.